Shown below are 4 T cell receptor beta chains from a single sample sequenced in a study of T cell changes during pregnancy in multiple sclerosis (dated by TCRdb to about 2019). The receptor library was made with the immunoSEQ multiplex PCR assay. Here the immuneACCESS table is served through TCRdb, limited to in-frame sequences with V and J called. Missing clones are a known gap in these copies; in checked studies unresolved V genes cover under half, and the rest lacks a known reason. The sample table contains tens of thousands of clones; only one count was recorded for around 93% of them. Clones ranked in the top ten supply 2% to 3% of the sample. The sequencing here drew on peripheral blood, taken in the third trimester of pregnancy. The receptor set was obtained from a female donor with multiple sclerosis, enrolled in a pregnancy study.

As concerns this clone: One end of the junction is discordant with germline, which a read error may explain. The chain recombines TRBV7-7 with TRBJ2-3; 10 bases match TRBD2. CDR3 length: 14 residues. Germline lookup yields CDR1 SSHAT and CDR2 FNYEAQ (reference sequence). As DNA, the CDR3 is TGTGCTAGCAGCACTAGCGGGGAGGTAGATACGCAGTATTTT. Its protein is CASSTSGEVDTQYF.

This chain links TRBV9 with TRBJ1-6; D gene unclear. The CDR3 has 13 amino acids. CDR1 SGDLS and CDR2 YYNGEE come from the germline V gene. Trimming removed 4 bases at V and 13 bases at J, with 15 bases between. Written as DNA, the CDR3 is TGTGCCAGCAGCCCCTCCTCGTCCGGGCCCCTCCACTTT. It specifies CASSPSSSGPLHF.

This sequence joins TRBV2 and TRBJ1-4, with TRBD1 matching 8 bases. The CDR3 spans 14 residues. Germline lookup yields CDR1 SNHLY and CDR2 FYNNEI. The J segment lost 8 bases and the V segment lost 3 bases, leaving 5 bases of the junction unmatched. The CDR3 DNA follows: TGTGCCAGCAGTGAGGGGACAGGCCTGGAAAAACTGTTTTTT. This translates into CASSEGTGLEKLFF.

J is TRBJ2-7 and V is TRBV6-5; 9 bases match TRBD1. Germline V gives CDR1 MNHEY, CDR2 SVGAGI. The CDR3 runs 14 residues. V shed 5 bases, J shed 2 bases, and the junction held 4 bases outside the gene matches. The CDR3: CASSTGTGPYEQYF. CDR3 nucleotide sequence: TGTGCCAGCAGTACCGGGACAGGGCCCTACGAGCAGTACTTC.